The 15 T cell receptor beta chains presented below share a single source sample, sequenced in a study of neurological immune-mediated disorders. TCRdb itself ran the 5' RACE reads through MiXCR, one entry per CDR3 protein. The sample contains just under 20,000 distinct CDR3 sequences, roughly 7.5% of which appear only once. Sequenced sample: CD8+ T cells from blood. The receptors stem from a woman in her 30s with HTLV-1-associated myelopathy (HAM/TSP).

In its sample, this clonotype was seen many times. The CDR3 here is CATSTGQGYTGELFF. DNA of the CDR3: TGTGCCACCAGCACGGGACAGGGATACACCGGGGAGCTGTTTTTT. V and J are TRBV15 and TRBJ2-2; 9 bases fit TRBD1. This CDR3 spans 15 amino acids. The V segment lost 4 bases and the J segment 3 bases; nucleotides outside the gene matches: 3. CDR1 is LNHNV and CDR2 is YYDKDF in the germline V gene (reference sequence).

This clonotype showed up many times. The CDR3 sequence: CASSLRDRGITDTQYF. CDR3 in DNA: TGTGCCAGCAGCCTCCGGGACAGGGGGATAACAGATACGCAGTATTTT. This chain connects TRBV5-6 to TRBJ2-3; 11 bases match TRBD1. J was trimmed by 3 bases and V by 4 bases; bases with no gene match: 7. This CDR3 has 16 amino acids. Germline CDR1 reads SGHDT; CDR2 reads YYEEEE.

The sample holds many counts of this clonotype. This chain connects TRBV12-3 or TRBV12-4 to TRBJ2-6; 7 bases fit TRBD1. CDR3 length: 15 amino acids. Losses at the gene ends were 7 bases for V and 2 bases for J; bases not matched to a gene: 5. The chain's CDR3 is CASTPTGAGANVLTF. The CDR3 DNA reads as TGTGCCAGCACGCCCACAGGGGCTGGGGCCAACGTCCTGACTTTC.

This clonotype was counted ten times or more. The chain joins TRBV5-1 to TRBJ2-1; D call uncertain. CDR3 length: 15 residues. V lost 2 bases to trimming and J lost 1 base, with 10 bases between them. From germline, CDR1 is SGHRS and CDR2 YFSETQ. The CDR3 sequence: CASSFGVGSYNEQFF. As DNA, the CDR3 is TGCGCCAGCAGCTTTGGGGTCGGGTCCTACAATGAGCAGTTCTTC.

This chain joins TRBV4-1 and TRBJ2-2, with D perhaps TRBD1 or TRBD2 (5 bases each). The V gene's germline CDR1 is MGHRA and CDR2 YSYEKL. There are 16 residues in the CDR3. The V and J ends lost 0 bases and 8 bases respectively, with 16 bases between them. The CDR3 DNA reads TGCGCCAGCAGCCAAGACTCAACCGGGGCTGAGGGGGAGCTGTTTTTT. Its protein product is CASSQDSTGAEGELFF.

By proportion, this clonotype is medium-sized. This sequence joins TRBV9 and TRBJ2-1, with 10 positions matching TRBD2. J gave up 10 bases and V 3 bases, and 4 bases lay outside the gene matches. The CDR3 totals 13 residues. Per germline, CDR1 SGDLS and CDR2 YYNGEE. CDR3 in DNA: TGTGCCAGCAGCGGTACTAGCGGGGTGGAGCAGTTCTTC. Protein product: CASSGTSGVEQFF.

This clonotype is deemed medium-sized. This chain connects TRBV5-1 to TRBJ2-1; TRBD2 agrees at 8 bases. With 4 bases clipped from V and 8 bases from J, the junction kept 11 bases outside the gene matches. Per germline, CDR1 SGHRS and CDR2 YFSETQ. The length of the CDR3 is 15 residues. CDR3 sequence: CASSAPGGLVDEQFF. CDR3 in DNA: TGCGCCAGCAGCGCCCCGGGGGGGCTCGTGGATGAGCAGTTCTTC.

The genes are TRBV27 and TRBJ2-1; 12 bases are a match to TRBD2. V lost 3 bases and J lost 3; bases outside the gene matches: 3. Germline assignment: CDR1 MNHEY and CDR2 SMNVEV (reference sequence). The CDR3 loop spans 16 amino acids. The CDR3 coding sequence is TGTGCCAGCAGTTTGCTAGCGGGGGGGAACTACAATGAGCAGTTCTTC. It translates to CASSLLAGGNYNEQFF.

This clonotype was counted at least ten times. This sequence joins TRBV10-3 and TRBJ2-7; tentatively, D is TRBD1 (6 bases). CDR1 is ENHRY, CDR2 SYGVKD, per germline. This CDR3 is 16 amino acids long. V was cut by 2 bases and J by 0 bases, with 14 bases left in between. CDR3 sequence: CAISEPRQATSYEQYF. The CDR3 nucleotides read TGTGCCATCAGTGAGCCCCGACAGGCAACCTCCTACGAGCAGTACTTC.

This clonotype has ten or more counts. CDR3: CSVVFDRGNTEAFF. CDR3 DNA sequence: TGCAGCGTTGTTTTCGACAGGGGCAACACTGAAGCTTTCTTT. This chain links TRBV29-1 with TRBJ1-1; 8 bases fit TRBD1. The CDR3 runs to 14 residues. V lost 4 bases to trimming and J lost 2 bases; unmatched junction nucleotides: 6. CDR1 and CDR2 from the germline V gene are SQVTM and ANQGSEA.

This clonotype was detected many times. This chain's CDR3 is CASSVGGRGVAPLHF. CDR3 nucleotide sequence: TGTGCCAGCAGCGTAGGTGGCCGGGGAGTTGCACCCCTCCACTTT. The rearrangement uses TRBV9 and TRBJ1-6; the D is unclear. V was trimmed by 0 bases and J by 11 bases, leaving 15 bases between them. CDR1 is SGDLS, CDR2 YYNGEE, per germline. The CDR3 has 15 residues.

This clonotype was detected a few times. The J gene is TRBJ2-7, the V gene TRBV30; D remains unclear. The germline V gene has CDR1 GTSNPN and CDR2 SVGIG (reference sequence). The CDR3 length is 11 residues. V was pared by 1 base and J by 4 bases, with 5 bases between. For the CDR3, the DNA is TGTGCCTGGAGTGAGGGTTACGAGCAGTACTTC. This gives the protein CAWSEGYEQYF.

This clonotype showed up many times. The chain recombines TRBV15 with TRBJ2-3, with 8 nucleotides matching TRBD2. The CDR3 length is 14 residues. Trimming cost V 5 bases and J 5 bases; bases outside gene matches: 6. Germline CDR1 LNHNV, CDR2 YYDKDF (reference sequence). The CDR3 DNA reads as TGTGCCACCAGCGAGGGACTAGGTAGAGATACGCAGTATTTT. It specifies CATSEGLGRDTQYF.

This clonotype was observed at least ten times. The chain has TRBV5-6 and TRBJ1-2; D uncertain. CDR3 size: 12 residues. Germline lookup yields CDR1 SGHDT and CDR2 YYEEEE. V gave up 4 bases and J gave up 6 bases, with 10 bases separating them. CDR3 residues: CASSPSTHGYTF. For the CDR3, the DNA is TGTGCCAGCAGCCCTAGTACCCATGGCTACACCTTC.

This clonotype was seen repeatedly, ten times or more. The CDR3, as DNA: TGTGCCATCAGTGTAGGGGCTAGAGAGGCTTTCTTT. Protein sequence: CAISVGAREAFF. This chain uses TRBV10-3 with TRBJ1-1, with D maybe TRBD1 (5 bases). V was trimmed by 4 bases and J by 11 bases, leaving 14 bases between them. The CDR3 length is 12 residues. The germline V gene has CDR1 ENHRY and CDR2 SYGVKD.